These 10 T cell receptor beta chains originate from one sample sequenced in a study of blood T cell repertoires in COVID-19. TCRdb's table, derived via immunoSEQ multiplex PCR, lists solely in-frame clones and lacks some. This sample has a few hundred thousand clones, with about 90% found just once. Material: peripheral blood. These receptors came from a man aged 40-49 years with acute or convalescent COVID-19.

The genes are TRBV5-8 and TRBJ2-1, with 14 bases that match TRBD2. The trim removed 0 bases at V and 7 bases at J, leaving 15 bases unmatched. CDR1 is SGHTS, CDR2 YDEGEE, per germline. CDR3 length equals 20 residues. CDR3 sequence: CASSLVGRIPGLAGDNEQFF. CDR3 DNA: TGTGCCAGCAGCTTGGTCGGCAGGATTCCGGGACTAGCGGGAGATAATGAGCAGTTCTTC.

The chain uses TRBV7-2 and TRBJ1-1, with a possible D match to TRBD1 (6 bases). Trimming cost V 1 base and J 2 bases, with 11 bases left between them. CDR1 is SGHTA and CDR2 is FQGNSA in the germline V gene. This CDR3 is built from 15 residues. The CDR3 DNA sequence: TGTGCCAGCAGCTTAGGGGGAGGGGGAAACACTGAAGCTTTCTTT. Its protein product is CASSLGGGGNTEAFF.

J is TRBJ1-4 and V is TRBV7-9; 7 bases map to TRBD1. V shed 1 base, J shed 8 bases, and the junction held 4 bases outside the gene matches. CDR1 SEHNR and CDR2 FQNEAQ come from the germline V gene (reference sequence). The CDR3 has 14 residues. This CDR3 reads CASSLEQGREKLFF. The CDR3 coding sequence is TGTGCCAGCAGCTTAGAACAGGGGAGGGAAAAACTGTTTTTT.

The chain joins TRBV5-1 to TRBJ2-7, with D hard to call. Trimming took 0 bases from V and 2 from J, leaving 15 bases between them. This CDR3 comprises 16 residues. Germline V gene data show CDR1 as SGHRS and CDR2 as YFSETQ. Here the CDR3 DNA reads TGCGCCAGCAGCTTGGTTGCCGGGTACTCTCCCTACGAGCAGTACTTC. Translated, it gives CASSLVAGYSPYEQYF. The whole variable domain, filled in from reference TRBV5-1 and TRBJ2-7, reads KAGVTQTPRYLIKTRGQQVTLSCSPISGHRSVSWYQQTPGQGLQFLFEYFSETQRNKGNFPGRFSGRQFSNSRSEMNVSTLELGDSALYLCASSLVAGYSPYEQYFGPGTRLTVT.

This clone appeared a few times. J is TRBJ1-1 and V is TRBV27, with D uncertain. This CDR3 contains 13 residues. The germline V gene encodes CDR1 MNHEY and CDR2 SMNVEV (reference sequence). Deletions cut 4 bases from V and 0 bases from J, with 6 bases between. The CDR3 DNA is TGTGCCAGCAGTTATGGAGTGAACACTGAAGCTTTCTTT. Amino acids: CASSYGVNTEAFF.

The chain employs TRBV7-2 and TRBJ1-2; perhaps TRBD1 as D (5 bases). The CDR3 is 13 residues long. V was shortened by 6 bases and J by 8 bases, with 16 bases between the two germline ends. Germline V CDR1 and CDR2: SGHTA, FQGNSA. CDR3 residues: CASRNPEGVGYTF. CDR3 nucleotide sequence: TGTGCCAGCAGGAATCCCGAAGGGGTCGGCTACACCTTC.

The V gene is TRBV5-8, the J gene TRBJ2-1; 7 nucleotides agree with TRBD1. Trimming at V came to 3 bases and at J to 8 bases, leaving 14 bases not matched to a gene. The CDR3 is 16 amino acids. The germline CDR1 and CDR2 sequences are SGHTS and YDEGEE. The CDR3 coding sequence is TGTGCCAGCAGCTCGCCCCGGGACAGTATGGGGGATGAGCAGTTCTTC. Its translation is CASSSPRDSMGDEQFF.

The gene calls are TRBV6-5 and TRBJ2-3, with a weak D call TRBD2 (6 bases). Germline values: CDR1 MNHEY, CDR2 SVGAGI. The CDR3 extends over 14 amino acids. V was trimmed by 5 bases and J by 3 bases, leaving 12 bases between them. The CDR3 sequence is CASSNRGLTDTQYF. CDR3 DNA: TGTGCCAGCAGTAATCGGGGGTTAACAGATACGCAGTATTTT.

The chain combines TRBV6-2 or TRBV6-3 with TRBJ1-5, with TRBD1 identical over 7 bases. The CDR3 covers 14 residues. J gave up 6 bases and V 4 bases, and 6 bases lay outside the gene matches. CDR1 and CDR2 (germline): MNHEY, SVGEGT. The CDR3 bases are TGTGCCAGCAGTTGGGAGACAGGGCCTCAGCCCCAGCATTTT. Protein: CASSWETGPQPQHF.

The chain uses TRBV21-1 and TRBJ2-2; the table assigns TRBD1, which was not confirmed against the DNA. TRBV21-1 is an annotated pseudogene. The CDR3 covers 24 residues. This CDR3 reads CASSKGGLPRVDLTPGQGAGELFF. The CDR3 region has the DNA TGTGCCAGCAGCAAAGGAGGACTCCCGAGGGTGGATTTGACCCCGGGACAGGGGGCCGGGGAGCTGTTTTTT.